Each of the 32 T cell receptor beta chains below was sequenced from the same sample in a study of shared clonotypes between healthy human individuals. Generated by immunoSEQ multiplex PCR, the TCRdb table keeps only in-frame clones and is missing some. The repertoire holds about 600,000 clones, with about 98% as singletons. In the naive CD8 group, cells lacked CD45RO and were positively selected for CCR7, so terminally differentiated effector memory CD45RA+ cells were left out. The sample was naive CD8+ T cells sorted from blood. All receptors come from a man aged 30 to 45 in good health.

The chain links TRBV9 to TRBJ2-6; D call uncertain. V lost 4 bases and J 2 bases, leaving 16 bases between the germline ends. CDR1 and CDR2 (germline): SGDLS, YYNGEE. CDR3 length: 17 amino acids. This CDR3 reads CASSPDTVLPGANVLTF. The CDR3 DNA follows: TGTGCCAGCAGCCCAGACACTGTGTTGCCTGGGGCCAACGTCCTGACTTTC.

V gene TRBV7-8 combines with J gene TRBJ2-7; 7 bases are shared with TRBD1. CDR1 and CDR2 (germline): SGHVS, FQNEAQ. The CDR3 contains 18 residues. After removal of 3 bases from V and 1 base from J, the junction contained 15 bases not matched to a gene. For the CDR3, the DNA is TGTGCCAGCAGCTTCTCCGGGACAGTATATACGGCATCCTACGAGCAGTACTTC. The encoded protein is CASSFSGTVYTASYEQYF. Together with reference TRBV7-8 and TRBJ2-7, the CDR3 gives the full variable domain: GAGVSQSPRYKVAKRGQDVALRCDPISGHVSLFWYQQALGQGPEFLTYFQNEAQLDKSGLPSDRFFAERPEGSVSTLKIQRTQQEDSAVYLCASSFSGTVYTASYEQYFGPGTRLTVT.

The CDR3 region has the DNA TGTGCCAGCAGCGACCGGGACAGGGTCTTGGGTGGCTACACCTTC. Protein sequence: CASSDRDRVLGGYTF. The chain is built from TRBV7-9 and TRBJ1-2, with 9 nucleotides matching TRBD1. The CDR3 is 15 amino acids. CDR1 and CDR2 from the germline V gene are SEHNR and FQNEAQ (reference sequence). The V segment lost 5 bases and the J segment 7 bases; nucleotides outside the gene matches: 11.

The genes are TRBV7-9 and TRBJ2-1, with TRBD2 identical over 10 bases. The germline V gene has CDR1 SEHNR and CDR2 FQNEAQ (reference sequence). This CDR3 region has 16 residues. V trimming: 5 bases; J trimming: 3 bases; junction bases outside the gene matches: 7. This CDR3 reads CASSDPLAGLYNEQFF. The CDR3 DNA sequence: TGTGCCAGCAGCGACCCACTAGCGGGACTCTACAATGAGCAGTTCTTC.

V gene TRBV29-1 combines with J gene TRBJ2-1; 12 nucleotides align to TRBD2. The CDR3 is 14 residues long. V shed 6 bases, J shed 7 bases, and the junction held 7 bases outside the gene matches. Germline V lookup: CDR1 SQVTM, CDR2 ANQGSEA. This CDR3 is CSVLTSGSRNEQFF. In nucleotides, the CDR3 is TGCAGCGTCCTGACTAGCGGGAGTCGGAATGAGCAGTTCTTC.

The rearrangement uses TRBV11-2 and TRBJ2-1, with 10 nucleotides matching TRBD2. The germline V gene encodes CDR1 SGHAT and CDR2 FQNNGV. V lost 5 bases to trimming and J lost 7 bases; unmatched junction nucleotides: 8. The CDR3 totals 15 residues. The CDR3 protein is CASSPRAGGRNEQFF. CDR3 DNA sequence: TGTGCCAGCAGCCCACGAGCGGGAGGGCGGAATGAGCAGTTCTTC.

The V gene is TRBV5-1, the J gene TRBJ2-6; D is ambiguous. Germline lookup yields CDR1 SGHRS and CDR2 YFSETQ. Trimming cost V 0 bases and J 0 bases, with 7 bases left between them. The CDR3 runs to 16 residues. CDR3 nucleotide sequence: TGCGCCAGCAGCTTGGATAGGGTCTCTGGGGCCAACGTCCTGACTTTC. Its translation: CASSLDRVSGANVLTF.

This clone is a singleton in its sample. The rearrangement uses TRBV9 and TRBJ2-5; D is unresolved. Trimming shortened V by 0 bases and J by 5 bases, and 11 bases separated the two germline ends. The CDR3 is made up of 14 amino acids. The germline V gene encodes CDR1 SGDLS and CDR2 YYNGEE. CDR3 protein: CASSVGYPAETQYF. The CDR3 DNA follows: TGTGCCAGCAGCGTAGGATATCCGGCGGAGACCCAGTACTTC.

The CDR3 is CASSYPGESNQPQHF. CDR3 DNA: TGTGCCAGCAGTTACCCAGGGGAGAGCAATCAGCCCCAGCATTTT. The gene calls are TRBV6-5 and TRBJ1-5, with D possibly matching TRBD1 (6 bases). The CDR3 is made up of 15 amino acids. The germline V and J ends were trimmed by 2 bases and 1 base, with 9 bases remaining between them. Looked up from germline, CDR1 is MNHEY and CDR2 is SVGAGI.

V gene TRBV15 combines with J gene TRBJ2-1; TRBD2 agrees at 13 bases. This CDR3 is 15 amino acids long. Unmatched junction bases numbered 5, after V lost 4 bases and J lost 8 bases. The germline V gene encodes CDR1 LNHNV and CDR2 YYDKDF (reference sequence). Written as DNA, the CDR3 is TGTGCCACCAGCATCGGACTAGCGGGAGTCGATGAGCAGTTCTTC. Translated, it gives CATSIGLAGVDEQFF.

The chain has TRBV6-4 and TRBJ2-2, with 14 bases identical to TRBD2. V lost 3 bases and J lost 7; bases outside the gene matches: 10. This CDR3 is built from 18 residues. Germline V gene data show CDR1 as MRHNA and CDR2 as SNTAGT. CDR3 coding DNA: TGTGCCAGCAGTGATCGGGGACTAGCGGGAGTGGAGGTCGGGGAGCTGTTTTTT. It codes for CASSDRGLAGVEVGELFF.

The chain uses TRBV4-1 and TRBJ2-5; unclear D gene. The CDR3 is 14 residues long. Germline lookup yields CDR1 MGHRA and CDR2 YSYEKL. V was cut by 5 bases and J by 0 bases, with 10 bases left in between. CDR3 region: CASSDVSYQETQYF. The CDR3 region has the DNA TGCGCCAGCAGCGACGTCTCGTACCAAGAGACCCAGTACTTC.

This chain uses TRBV28 with TRBJ2-1, with 7 bases identical to TRBD2. Per germline, CDR1 MDHEN and CDR2 SYDVKM. V shed 6 bases and J 8 bases; nucleotides not matched to a gene: 7. This CDR3 spans 13 amino acids. CDR3 in DNA: TGTGCCAGCAGAAGACTAGCTGGGCATGAGCAGTTCTTC. This sequence encodes CASRRLAGHEQFF.

The CDR3 spells CSVEDPNTKLAEYNEQFF. The DNA for the CDR3 is TGCAGCGTTGAAGATCCCAACACAAAACTAGCGGAGTACAATGAGCAGTTCTTC. The rearrangement joins TRBV29-1 to TRBJ2-1, with TRBD2 matching over 8 bases. CDR1 and CDR2 (germline): SQVTM, ANQGSEA. J lost 4 bases, V lost 0 bases, and 14 bases had no gene match. This CDR3 spans 18 amino acids.

The genes are TRBV11-3 and TRBJ2-7, with TRBD1 as a possible D gene (6 bases). V was clipped by 4 bases and J by 0 bases, with 10 bases between them. The CDR3 has 14 residues. Germline V CDR1 and CDR2: SGHNT, YENEEA. CDR3 sequence reads: CASSSTGSSYEQYF. The DNA for the CDR3 is TGTGCCAGCAGCTCTACAGGGAGCTCCTACGAGCAGTACTTC.

The chain couples TRBV9 to TRBJ2-7; the D is unclear. The CDR3 spans 13 residues. V gave up 6 bases and J gave up 2 bases, with 12 bases separating them. CDR1 SGDLS and CDR2 YYNGEE come from the germline V gene. In DNA, the CDR3 is TGTGCCAGCACCCCAGGACCCGCCTACGAGCAGTACTTC. Translation gives CASTPGPAYEQYF. Combining the CDR3 with reference TRBV9 and TRBJ2-7 gives the whole variable domain DSGVTQTPKHLITATGQRVTLRCSPRSGDLSVYWYQQSLDQGLQFLIQYYNGEERAKGNILERFSAQQFPDLHSELNLSSLELGDSALYFCASTPGPAYEQYFGPGTRLTVT.

The chain is built from TRBV7-9 and TRBJ2-7; 12 positions agree with TRBD2. Per germline, CDR1 SEHNR and CDR2 FQNEAQ (reference sequence). The CDR3 is made up of 17 amino acids. The trim removed 4 bases at V and 3 bases at J, leaving 10 bases unmatched. Written as DNA, the CDR3 is TGTGCCAGCAGCTCGACTAGCGGGGGAGCGCCCTTCTACGAGCAGTACTTC. This codes for CASSSTSGGAPFYEQYF.

The chain has TRBV5-5 and TRBJ2-6; D is undetermined. The CDR3 runs to 13 residues. Germline CDR1 reads SGHKS; CDR2 reads YYEKEE (reference sequence). Trimming pared 6 bases from V and 4 bases from J, leaving 8 bases between. The CDR3, as DNA: TGTGCCAGCACCTTCGTCGGGGCCAACGTCCTGACTTTC. Translating it yields CASTFVGANVLTF.

This chain joins TRBV15 and TRBJ2-2, with 8 bases that match TRBD1. V gave up 3 bases and J gave up 1 base; unmatched junction bases: 10. Germline V gene data show CDR1 as LNHNV and CDR2 as YYDKDF (reference sequence). The CDR3 spans 18 residues. CDR3: CATSSSYIGTGNTGELFF. CDR3 sequence (DNA): TGTGCCACCAGCAGTAGCTATATCGGGACAGGGAACACCGGGGAGCTGTTTTTT.

This clone was found once. The chain links TRBV5-1 to TRBJ2-7, with 10 bases aligning to TRBD2. The CDR3 totals 13 residues. The ends lost 5 bases at V and 2 bases at J; junction bases unmatched: 1. Germline values: CDR1 SGHRS, CDR2 YFSETQ. The CDR3 is CASRSGGAYEQYF. The CDR3 DNA reads TGCGCCAGCAGAAGCGGGGGGGCCTACGAGCAGTACTTC.

The chain has TRBV5-1 and TRBJ2-1, with 12 nucleotides matching TRBD2. The V and J ends lost 3 bases and 4 bases, in that order; junction bases with no gene match: 8. Germline loops: CDR1 SGHRS, CDR2 YFSETQ. The CDR3 is 17 residues long. CDR3 bases: TGCGCCAGCAGCTCACGGGCGGGACTAGCGGGTTACAATGAGCAGTTCTTC. Protein product: CASSSRAGLAGYNEQFF.

The chain employs TRBV2 and TRBJ1-2; D is unclear. Trimming cost V 1 base and J 3 bases, with 6 bases left between them. The germline gives CDR1 SNHLY, CDR2 FYNNEI. The CDR3 has 13 amino acids. The CDR3 sequence is CASSEVGHYGYTF. CDR3 DNA: TGTGCCAGCAGTGAAGTGGGTCACTATGGCTACACCTTC.

V and J are TRBV29-1 and TRBJ2-3; 10 nucleotides line up with TRBD1. This CDR3 comprises 15 residues. The V gene end was trimmed by 3 bases and the J gene end by 3 bases; junction bases not matched to a gene: 6. CDR1 and CDR2 from the germline V gene are SQVTM and ANQGSEA. The DNA for the CDR3 is TGCAGCGTTGAGACAGGACAGGGGGAGACAGATACGCAGTATTTT. This encodes CSVETGQGETDTQYF.

On this clone itself: This specimen includes other DNA sequences encoding the same CDR3. This rearrangement joins TRBV7-9 to TRBJ2-7; TRBD1 is a possible D gene (6 bases). The ends were cut back, 4 bases at V and 4 bases at J, with 11 bases in the middle. The CDR3 is 13 amino acids. Germline V gene lookup returns CDR1 SEHNR and CDR2 FQNEAQ (reference sequence). The CDR3 DNA follows: TGTGCCAGCAGCTCCCCGGACAGTTACGAGCAGTACTTC. Its translation is CASSSPDSYEQYF.

The chain employs TRBV2 and TRBJ2-5, with TRBD2 matching over 7 bases. Looked up from germline, CDR1 is SNHLY and CDR2 is FYNNEI. The CDR3 extends over 10 amino acids. Losses at the gene ends were 6 bases for V and 12 bases for J; bases not matched to a gene: 4. This chain's CDR3 is CASRGLVEYF. For the CDR3, the DNA is TGTGCCAGCAGAGGACTAGTGGAGTACTTC.

V is TRBV11-2 and J is TRBJ2-1; 10 bases are shared with TRBD2. V trimming: 4 bases; J trimming: 8 bases; junction bases outside the gene matches: 11. Germline V gene sequence: CDR1 SGHAT, CDR2 FQNNGV. The CDR3 covers 16 residues. CDR3 region: CASSSHLAGEWDEQFF. The CDR3 nucleotides read TGTGCCAGCAGCTCACATCTAGCGGGAGAGTGGGATGAGCAGTTCTTC.

This sequence joins TRBV28 and TRBJ2-5; D gene ambiguous. The CDR3 contains 15 residues. The ends were cut back, 5 bases at V and 2 bases at J, with 15 bases in the middle. In germline, CDR1 is MDHEN, CDR2 SYDVKM. DNA for the CDR3: TGTGCCAGCAGTCGCAGAACTGGGAAACAAGAGACCCAGTACTTC. It specifies CASSRRTGKQETQYF.

This sequence joins TRBV5-1 and TRBJ2-7; 7 bases align to TRBD2. Germline CDR1 reads SGHRS; CDR2 reads YFSETQ. After removal of 7 bases from V and 3 bases from J, the junction contained 10 bases not matched to a gene. CDR3 length equals 14 residues. For the CDR3, the DNA is TGCGCCAGCCGGTCGCGGGAGAATTTCTACGAGCAGTACTTC. It encodes CASRSRENFYEQYF. Full variable domain (missing parts from reference TRBV5-1 and TRBJ2-7): KAGVTQTPRYLIKTRGQQVTLSCSPISGHRSVSWYQQTPGQGLQFLFEYFSETQRNKGNFPGRFSGRQFSNSRSEMNVSTLELGDSALYLCASRSRENFYEQYFGPGTRLTVT.

The chain couples TRBV11-2 to TRBJ2-3, with 7 nucleotides matching TRBD2. The CDR3 spans 18 residues. Germline V gene sequence: CDR1 SGHAT, CDR2 FQNNGV. J gave up 0 bases and V 4 bases, and 13 bases lay outside the gene matches. Here the CDR3 reads CASSSRGGAEHSTDTQYF. In DNA form, the CDR3 reads TGTGCCAGCAGCTCTAGGGGAGGGGCGGAACATAGCACAGATACGCAGTATTTT.

This clone was counted a single time. This rearrangement joins TRBV9 to TRBJ1-1; D call uncertain. From germline, CDR1 is SGDLS and CDR2 YYNGEE. V lost 5 bases to trimming and J lost 1 base, with 15 bases between them. The CDR3 runs 15 residues. This CDR3 reads CASRALRVGNTEAFF. The CDR3 coding sequence is TGTGCCAGCAGGGCCCTTAGGGTCGGGAACACTGAAGCTTTCTTT.

About this clone: The junction departs from germline at one end; a sequencing error may be responsible. J is TRBJ2-2 and V is TRBV28; D ambiguous. Germline-derived CDR1 and CDR2 are MDHEN and SYDVKM. The CDR3 consists of 13 residues. CDR3 sequence (DNA): TGTGCCAGCATGGAGAGGAACGCCGGGGAGCTGTTTTTT. This gives the protein CASMERNAGELFF.

This rearrangement joins TRBV2 to TRBJ2-1; 11 bases are shared with TRBD2. The CDR3 totals 16 residues. With V trimmed by 1 base and J by 4 bases, 3 bases remained unmatched. Germline V gives CDR1 SNHLY, CDR2 FYNNEI. The CDR3, as DNA: TGTGCCAGCAGTGAAGGAGGGACTAGCGGATACAATGAGCAGTTCTTC. Protein: CASSEGGTSGYNEQFF.